Shown below are 31 T cell receptor beta chains from a single sample sequenced in a study of T cells in Graves' hyperthyroidism and ophthalmopathy. The CDR3 regions of TCR beta were amplified from RNA transcripts. In the first-round RT-PCR of the TCR CDR3, the HTBI primer set was used. MiXCR, applied by TCRdb to the multiplex PCR reads, yields one record per CDR3 protein. The table has roughly 510,000 distinct CDR3 sequences, roughly 20% seen once. Sequenced: blood. These receptors were obtained from a man younger than 30 with Graves' hyperthyroidism.

The V and J genes are TRBV4-1 and TRBJ1-3, with D perhaps matching TRBD1 (6 bases). CDR1 is MGHRA, CDR2 YSYEKL, per germline. The CDR3 is made up of 16 amino acids. V lost 4 bases and J lost 4, with 17 bases in between. The DNA for the CDR3 is TGCGCCAGCAGCCTACTTATAAGGGGGTCCGGAAACACCATATATTTT. It specifies CASSLLIRGSGNTIYF.

This clonotype was seen repeatedly, ten times or more. V and J are TRBV27 and TRBJ1-2; D not certain. The CDR3 is made up of 14 amino acids. Germline V gene data show CDR1 as MNHEY and CDR2 as SMNVEV (reference sequence). The V and J ends lost 6 bases and 4 bases respectively, with 15 bases between them. CDR3 residues: CASRMDPWGYGYTF. CDR3 DNA: TGTGCCAGCAGGATGGACCCGTGGGGCTATGGCTACACCTTC.

This clonotype was observed a handful of times. This chain connects TRBV9 to TRBJ1-2, with 12 positions matching TRBD1. Trimming cost V 3 bases and J 5 bases; bases outside gene matches: 8. Germline CDR1 and CDR2: SGDLS and YYNGEE. CDR3 length: 16 residues. CDR3 residues: CASSASGTGGAYGYTF. Here the CDR3 DNA reads TGTGCCAGCAGCGCATCCGGGACAGGGGGCGCGTATGGCTACACCTTC.

This clonotype was detected ten times or more. The chain uses TRBV28 and TRBJ1-1; TRBD1 agrees at 7 bases. Germline CDR1 and CDR2: MDHEN and SYDVKM. The CDR3 has 14 amino acids. The V gene end was trimmed by 2 bases and the J gene end by 3 bases; junction bases not matched to a gene: 3. For the CDR3, the DNA is TGTGCCAGCAGTTTAACAGGGGCGGACACTGAAGCTTTCTTT. The encoded protein is CASSLTGADTEAFF.

This clonotype showed up just a few times. The chain recombines TRBV28 with TRBJ1-2; TRBD1 is a possible D gene (5 bases). Germline V gives CDR1 MDHEN, CDR2 SYDVKM. V was clipped by 2 bases and J by 6 bases, with 19 bases between them. CDR3 length: 16 residues. The CDR3 DNA sequence: TGTGCCAGCAGTTTAACAGGCCCTGTACCTATGGATGGCTACACCTTC. This gives the protein CASSLTGPVPMDGYTF.

This clonotype was picked up many times. The V gene is TRBV20-1, the J gene TRBJ2-7, with 7 bases aligning to TRBD1. The CDR3 sequence is 15 residues long. Germline CDR1 is DFQATT and CDR2 is SNEGSKA (reference sequence). Losses at the gene ends were 6 bases for V and 0 bases for J; bases not matched to a gene: 11. The CDR3 DNA sequence: TGCAGTGCGTTGGGGGTGACAGGGATCTCCTACGAGCAGTACTTC. This gives the protein CSALGVTGISYEQYF.

This clonotype was detected ten times or more. This chain links TRBV12-3 or TRBV12-4 with TRBJ2-2; unclear D gene. This CDR3 comprises 13 residues. Trimming stripped 2 bases from V and 6 bases from J, with 7 bases between. The CDR3, as DNA: TGTGCCAGCAGTTTACTTGGGGCCGGGGAGCTGTTTTTT. Amino acid sequence: CASSLLGAGELFF.

This clonotype has a handful of counts. The CDR3 DNA reads as TGTGCCAGCGGCCCCACCGGGGACTATGGCTACACCTTC. Protein product: CASGPTGDYGYTF. The chain joins TRBV28 to TRBJ1-2, with D hard to call. The germline CDR1 and CDR2 sequences are MDHEN and SYDVKM. V was cut by 8 bases and J by 3 bases, with 13 bases left in between. The CDR3 runs 13 residues.

In its sample, this clonotype was seen many times. The DNA for the CDR3 is TGCGCCAGCAGCCAAGATCACACCGAGTATTTTCGCACTGAAGCTTTCTTT. This encodes CASSQDHTEYFRTEAFF. This chain uses TRBV4-1 with TRBJ1-1; D uncertain. The V and J ends lost 0 bases and 4 bases respectively, with 18 bases between them. Germline V gene lookup returns CDR1 MGHRA and CDR2 YSYEKL. CDR3 size: 17 residues.

This clonotype was observed many times. This sequence joins TRBV4-1 and TRBJ2-7; D is unclear. The V and J ends lost 1 base and 3 bases respectively, with 4 bases between them. CDR1 is MGHRA and CDR2 is YSYEKL in the germline V gene. CDR3 size: 12 residues. The CDR3 sequence: CASSQGLYEQYF. The CDR3 nucleotides read TGCGCCAGCAGCCAAGGACTCTACGAGCAGTACTTC.

This clonotype was detected many times. This chain joins TRBV28 and TRBJ2-7; 8 bases agree with TRBD1. CDR1 is MDHEN and CDR2 is SYDVKM in the germline V gene. The CDR3 sequence is 13 residues long. The junction had 5 bases not matched to a gene; V was cut back by 5 bases and J by 5 bases. The CDR3: CASSLGQDDEQYF. The CDR3 bases are TGTGCCAGCAGTCTGGGACAGGACGACGAGCAGTACTTC.

Ten or more counts support this clonotype. This may be a read error: a much more frequent sequence differs by one nucleotide. The chain is built from TRBV6-1 and TRBJ2-5; TRBD2 might be the D (5 bases). There are 15 residues in the CDR3. V lost 8 bases and J lost 2, with 18 bases in between. The germline CDR1 and CDR2 sequences are MNHNS and SASEGT. The CDR3 DNA sequence: TGTGCCAGCGCCCCGCGAGGGCTATATCAAGAGACCCAGTACTTC. Its translation: CASAPRGLYQETQYF.

The V call is TRBV19, the J call TRBJ2-2, with 8 bases that match TRBD1. V lost 3 bases to trimming and J lost 5 bases; unmatched junction nucleotides: 5. This CDR3 spans 15 amino acids. The germline CDR1 and CDR2 sequences are LNHDA and SQIVND (reference sequence). Here the CDR3 DNA reads TGTGCCAGTAGTATTCAGGGGGCGCGAACCGGGGAGCTGTTTTTT. This translates into CASSIQGARTGELFF.

There are a few counts of this clonotype. This sequence joins TRBV7-3 and TRBJ2-5; D not resolved. The germline V and J ends were trimmed by 5 bases and 3 bases, with 13 bases remaining between them. Per the germline V gene, CDR1 is SGHTA and CDR2 is FQGTGA. The CDR3 has 14 amino acids. CDR3 in amino acids: CASSRGGGEETQYF. The CDR3, as DNA: TGTGCCAGCAGCCGTGGCGGTGGCGAAGAGACCCAGTACTTC.

The CDR3 reads CSARVGNSVRYTF. DNA for the CDR3: TGCAGTGCTAGAGTAGGTAACAGCGTACGCTACACCTTC. The V and J genes are TRBV20-1 and TRBJ1-2; the D is unclear. Germline V lookup: CDR1 DFQATT, CDR2 SNEGSKA (reference sequence). The CDR3 contains 13 residues. V was clipped by 1 base and J by 9 bases, with 15 bases between them.

At least ten counts were recorded for this clonotype. The chain has TRBV19 and TRBJ2-5, with 7 bases that match TRBD2. V was clipped by 5 bases and J by 5 bases; unmatched bases: 17. Germline CDR1 and CDR2: LNHDA and SQIVND (reference sequence). The CDR3 length is 17 residues. Here the CDR3 reads CASSSPPTSQADETQYF. In DNA, the CDR3 is TGTGCCAGTAGTTCCCCCCCGACTAGCCAGGCGGATGAGACCCAGTACTTC.

The chain combines TRBV30 with TRBJ1-3, with D perhaps TRBD1 (6 bases). CDR1 is GTSNPN and CDR2 is SVGIG in the germline V gene (reference sequence). Trimming stripped 0 bases from V and 3 bases from J, with 9 bases between. The CDR3 has 14 amino acids. The CDR3 loop is CAWSVGQSGNTIYF. The DNA of the CDR3 is TGTGCCTGGAGTGTTGGACAGAGTGGAAACACCATATATTTT. Combining the CDR3 with reference TRBV30 and TRBJ1-3 gives the whole variable domain SQTIHQWPATLVQPVGSPLSLECTVEGTSNPNLYWYRQAAGRGLQLLFYSVGIGQISSEVPQNLSASRPQDRQFILSSKKLLLSDSGFYLCAWSVGQSGNTIYFGEGSWLTVV.

This clonotype has a handful of counts. The chain uses TRBV6-1 and TRBJ2-1; 8 bases are shared with TRBD1. CDR1 MNHNS and CDR2 SASEGT come from the germline V gene. V lost 6 bases, J lost 7 bases, and 11 bases stayed unmatched. This CDR3 contains 15 residues. The CDR3 spells CASSPRDRSQNEQFF. CDR3 DNA: TGTGCCAGCAGCCCCCGGGACAGGAGCCAAAATGAGCAGTTCTTC.

There are a few counts of this clonotype. The gene calls are TRBV6-1 and TRBJ1-6, with D hard to call. The CDR3 spans 11 residues. V shed 10 bases and J shed 4 bases, with 5 bases lying between them. Germline V gene data show CDR1 as MNHNS and CDR2 as SASEGT. In DNA form, the CDR3 reads TGTGCCACCTCGTATAATTCACCCCTCCACTTT. Protein sequence: CATSYNSPLHF.

This clonotype turned up a few times. The J gene is TRBJ2-5, the V gene TRBV5-1; D is ambiguous. The CDR3 is 15 residues long. The V gene's germline CDR1 is SGHRS and CDR2 YFSETQ. With 0 bases removed from V and 5 bases from J, the gap between germline ends came to 14 bases. The CDR3 bases are TGCGCCAGCAGCTTGGTGCCTATAGATCGGGAGACCCAGTACTTC. Protein product: CASSLVPIDRETQYF.

This clonotype was detected many times. The rearrangement links TRBV6-1 to TRBJ2-7, with 10 positions matching TRBD2. CDR1 and CDR2 from the germline V gene are MNHNS and SASEGT. The CDR3 has 15 amino acids. V dropped 5 bases and J dropped 6; count of bases not matched to a gene: 10. The CDR3, as DNA: TGTGCCAGCAGTCCCGGACTAGCGGCCCCTTCCGAGCAGTACTTC. This gives the protein CASSPGLAAPSEQYF.

This clonotype occurred many times. The V call is TRBV19, the J call TRBJ2-7; D gene ambiguous. Germline CDR1 is LNHDA and CDR2 is SQIVND (reference sequence). The V gene lost 2 bases and the J gene lost 6 bases, with 11 bases spanning the gap. CDR3 size: 13 residues. The CDR3 here is CASSITAGGEQYF. For the CDR3, the DNA is TGTGCCAGTAGTATAACGGCAGGCGGCGAGCAGTACTTC.

As regards this clonotype: A single base separates this from a much larger clone, so it may be a read error. The chain has TRBV4-1 and TRBJ1-1; 7 bases are a match to TRBD1. This CDR3 is 15 amino acids long. Per the germline V gene, CDR1 is MGHRA and CDR2 is YSYEKL. The J segment lost 1 base and the V segment lost 7 bases, leaving 9 bases of the junction unmatched. The CDR3 loop is CASNHNRGKNTEAFF. CDR3 sequence (DNA): TGCGCCAGCAACCACAACAGGGGCAAGAACACTGAAGCTTTCTTT.

In DNA, the CDR3 is TGTGCCAGTAGCCACTGGAGTGGACAGGGAAGTCAGCCCCAGCATTTT. Its protein product is CASSHWSGQGSQPQHF. The rearrangement links TRBV19 to TRBJ1-5; 8 bases are shared with TRBD1. This CDR3 region has 16 residues. Germline trimming cut 6 bases from V and 6 bases from J; bases unmatched to any gene: 13. Germline values: CDR1 LNHDA, CDR2 SQIVND (reference sequence).

This clonotype was observed a few times. CDR3 nucleotides: TGCAGTGCCGAGTCAGGGGCCCATAGAAAAACTGAAGCTTTCTTT. As protein: CSAESGAHRKTEAFF. The chain joins TRBV20-1 to TRBJ1-1, with D possibly TRBD1 on 6 matching bases. The germline V gene has CDR1 DFQATT and CDR2 SNEGSKA (reference sequence). The length of the CDR3 is 15 residues. V lost 6 bases, J lost 5 bases, and 22 bases lay in between.

This clonotype came up many times. The chain combines TRBV12-3 or TRBV12-4 with TRBJ2-5, with 8 bases identical to TRBD2. The CDR3 contains 13 residues. V shed 7 bases, J shed 5 bases, and the junction held 6 bases outside the gene matches. The CDR3 nucleotides are TGTGCCAGCACCGGGGGGGGCCACGAGACCCAGTACTTC. Protein: CASTGGGHETQYF.

The genes are TRBV20-1 and TRBJ1-1, with 8 bases fitting TRBD1. Germline CDR1 and CDR2: DFQATT and SNEGSKA (reference sequence). This CDR3 spans 15 amino acids. Trimming took 7 bases from V and 0 from J; bases not matched to a gene: 10. The CDR3 spells CSVISHRGLNTEAFF. The CDR3 DNA reads TGCAGTGTTATATCACACAGGGGGTTGAACACTGAAGCTTTCTTT.

This clonotype was recorded many times. The CDR3 loop reads CASSPDGTREQYF. The CDR3, as DNA: TGTGCCAGCAGCCCTGACGGGACTCGGGAGCAGTACTTC. V gene TRBV7-9 combines with J gene TRBJ2-7; possibly TRBD2 for D (6 bases). With 5 bases removed from V and 7 bases from J, the gap between germline ends came to 15 bases. CDR3 length equals 13 residues. Germline CDR1 and CDR2: SEHNR and FQNEAQ (reference sequence).

This clonotype was detected many times. The V call is TRBV20-1, the J call TRBJ2-2; 7 bases match TRBD2. Looked up from germline, CDR1 is DFQATT and CDR2 is SNEGSKA (reference sequence). CDR3 size: 14 residues. Written as DNA, the CDR3 is TGCGTCAGTGCAGCGGGGCAAGCGGGCGGGGAGCTGTTTTTT. Translation gives CVSAAGQAGGELFF.

This clonotype occurred many times. The chain recombines TRBV28 with TRBJ1-3; no clear D. The V end lost 2 bases, the J end lost 0 bases, and 5 bases lay between the germline ends. The CDR3 contains 14 residues. Germline CDR1 reads MDHEN; CDR2 reads SYDVKM. The CDR3 sequence is CASSLRFSGNTIYF. CDR3 bases: TGTGCCAGCAGTTTAAGATTCTCTGGAAACACCATATATTTT.

In DNA form, the CDR3 reads TGTGCCAGCAGTGACCCCACCCTTGAAGCTTTCTTT. Protein: CASSDPTLEAFF. The chain couples TRBV2 to TRBJ1-1, with D uncertain. Looked up from germline, CDR1 is SNHLY and CDR2 is FYNNEI. CDR3 length equals 12 residues. The V end was cut by 3 bases, the J end by 7 bases, with 9 bases between.